This is a list of T cell receptor beta chains from one sample in a study of shared clonotypes between healthy human individuals. The assay was immunoSEQ multiplex PCR, and TCRdb's table has in-frame clones only and misses some. This table has nearly 2 million clones, approximately 95% appearing once. The sequenced sample consisted of naive CD8+ T cells sorted from blood. The source is a man between 18 and 29 years old in good health. Each CDR3 is given with its conserved first and last residue. The D gene is left open where the match is weak. The size entry is marked missing in some rows and otherwise reads once, few, many or a size class.

v_gene,d_gene,j_gene,abundance,CDR3aa
TRBV7-9,-,TRBJ1-1,-,CASRDSHTEAFF
TRBV11-2,-,TRBJ2-7,-,CASSLDVGTYEQYF
TRBV27,-,TRBJ2-1,-,CASSFPPPNEQFF
TRBV7-9,-,TRBJ2-7,-,CASSFPGGLNEQYF
TRBV7-9,TRBD2,TRBJ2-1,-,CASSQSGGAYNEQFF
TRBV15,-,TRBJ2-1,few,CATSRESSYNEQFF
TRBV4-1,-,TRBJ1-1,-,CASSQTQIDGAFF
TRBV6-5,-,TRBJ2-7,-,CASSYGSQAYEQYF
TRBV28,-,TRBJ2-3,-,CASSDVQGGPRDTQYF
TRBV5-8,TRBD1,TRBJ1-6,-,CASSSRQGYNSPLHF
TRBV27,-,TRBJ2-4,-,CASISGGRIAKNIQYF
TRBV7-8,-,TRBJ2-7,-,CASSFTGPYEQYF
TRBV4-1,TRBD2,TRBJ2-2,-,CASSQDSGLAFGTGELFF
TRBV7-3,-,TRBJ2-1,-,CASSSPGPTTYNEQFF
TRBV21-1,-,TRBJ1-5,-,CASSDRLGENLSNQPQHF
TRBV7-6,-,TRBJ2-7,-,CASSTAPLGSYEQYF
TRBV4-1,-,TRBJ2-6,-,CASQTLSGANVLTF
TRBV6-5,TRBD1,TRBJ2-7,-,CASGQGYEQYF
TRBV9,TRBD1,TRBJ1-4,-,CASSETGGNEKLFF
TRBV13,TRBD2,TRBJ2-5,-,CASSLSGGDETQYF
TRBV27,-,TRBJ2-1,-,CASSTDSSSYNEQFF
TRBV7-9,-,TRBJ1-6,-,CASSQTLPGPLHF
TRBV4-3,TRBD1,TRBJ2-7,-,CASSQEASAGGYYEQYF
TRBV19,-,TRBJ2-1,-,CASSPWPDSDEQFF
TRBV9,-,TRBJ2-2,-,CASSVASNTGELFF
TRBV11-2,TRBD1,TRBJ1-1,-,CASSATQGIGTEAFF
TRBV6-5,TRBD1,TRBJ2-2,-,CASSYTGGGTGELFF
TRBV2,-,TRBJ2-5,-,CASIRWAGAIQETQYF
TRBV6-1,TRBD1,TRBJ2-7,once,CASRGQGSYEQYF
TRBV5-4,-,TRBJ2-1,-,CASSWDPTRGLYNEQFF
TRBV19,TRBD1,TRBJ2-2,-,CASSQQGLGGELFF
TRBV7-2,TRBD2,TRBJ2-1,-,CATRAGGLVDEQFF
TRBV7-9,TRBD1,-,-,CASSADRGKTYEQYF
TRBV9,-,TRBJ2-6,few,CASSVAGANVLTF
TRBV10-2,-,TRBJ2-1,-,CASSHGNEQFF
TRBV4-1,TRBD2,TRBJ2-2,-,CASSPFVAGTGELFF
TRBV4-1,TRBD1,TRBJ1-1,-,CASSWPGTGLMNTEAFF
TRBV6-6,TRBD1,TRBJ2-5,-,CASRPTGGEETQYF
TRBV28,-,TRBJ1-1,-,CASSLTPNTEAFF
TRBV30,-,TRBJ2-7,-,CAWSVHQGWLYEQYF
TRBV7-9,-,TRBJ2-6,-,CASSISPGPLSGANVLTF
TRBV7-9,TRBD1,TRBJ2-4,-,CASSSLRDRDTYIQYF
TRBV6-6,TRBD1,TRBJ1-5,-,CASSNRGDQPQHF
TRBV27,-,TRBJ1-1,-,CASSPSGFAEAFF
TRBV13,-,TRBJ2-5,-,CASSLRPGQETQYF
TRBV4-3,TRBD1,TRBJ2-2,-,CASSQAGTEFNTGELFF
TRBV27,-,TRBJ2-1,-,CASSPTLNEQFF
TRBV27,TRBD1,TRBJ1-5,-,CASRDGQGAGAQHF
TRBV4-1,TRBD2,TRBJ2-3,-,CASSQVPGLAGPWTDTQYF
TRBV4-1,TRBD1,TRBJ1-5,-,CASSQGQLTQPQHF
TRBV9,-,TRBJ1-6,-,CASSVVENSPLHF
TRBV4-3,-,TRBJ1-1,-,CASSRLEGVPEAFF
TRBV4-1,-,TRBJ1-4,-,CASGTTVGNEKLFF
TRBV5-8,-,TRBJ2-2,-,CASSLVMGPGELFF
TRBV5-4,-,TRBJ1-2,-,CATNPPGNLGYTF